One and the same sample provided the 18 T cell receptor beta chains below, sequenced in a study of identical twins. TCRdb re-analysed the 5' RACE reads in MiXCR, keeping a single row per CDR3 protein. The table has 650,000 to 800,000 distinct CDR3 sequences, 8.6% seen once. These records were also assigned to another study, of yellow fever vaccine responses in identical twins.

The specimen was PBMCs. These receptors all come from a woman aged 18-29 years in good health.

This clonotype was seen a handful of times. This chain joins TRBV29-1 and TRBJ2-1, with TRBD1 identical over 9 bases. Germline CDR1 SQVTM, CDR2 ANQGSEA. CDR3 size: 15 residues. V gave up 4 bases and J gave up 2 bases; unmatched junction bases: 6. Here the CDR3 reads CSVVLGQGAYNEQFF. The CDR3 nucleotides read TGCAGCGTTGTATTGGGACAGGGCGCCTACAATGAGCAGTTCTTC.

The chain uses TRBV7-9 and TRBJ2-7; 8 nucleotides line up with TRBD1. Germline V gives CDR1 SEHNR, CDR2 FQNEAQ (reference sequence). V shed 3 bases, J shed 3 bases, and the junction held 4 bases outside the gene matches. This CDR3 has 14 amino acids. The CDR3, as DNA: TGTGCCAGCAGCTTCTGGACAGGGAACTACGAGCAGTACTTC. Protein: CASSFWTGNYEQYF. Supplemented by reference TRBV7-9 and TRBJ2-7, the full variable domain reads DTGVSQNPRHKITKRGQNVTFRCDPISEHNRLYWYRQTLGQGPEFLTYFQNEAQLEKSRLLSDRFSAERPKGSFSTLEIQRTEQGDSAMYLCASSFWTGNYEQYFGPGTRLTVT.

V is TRBV27 and J is TRBJ2-5, with 10 bases fitting TRBD2. Losses at the gene ends were 5 bases for V and 1 base for J; bases not matched to a gene: 7. CDR1 and CDR2 (germline): MNHEY, SMNVEV (reference sequence). The CDR3 consists of 16 residues. CDR3: CASSQKAGGPQETQYF. The CDR3 DNA follows: TGTGCCAGCAGTCAAAAAGCGGGAGGGCCCCAAGAGACCCAGTACTTC.

The chain has TRBV9 and TRBJ2-1; the D gene could be TRBD1 or TRBD2 (7 bases each). This CDR3 has 15 residues. Germline V lookup: CDR1 SGDLS, CDR2 YYNGEE. Trimming pared 6 bases from V and 5 bases from J, leaving 18 bases between. CDR3 in amino acids: CASNLGRGLDNEQFF. CDR3 DNA sequence: TGTGCCAGCAACCTGGGGAGGGGGCTGGACAATGAGCAGTTCTTC. Based on the CDR3 plus reference TRBV9 and TRBJ2-1, the full variable domain is DSGVTQTPKHLITATGQRVTLRCSPRSGDLSVYWYQQSLDQGLQFLIQYYNGEERAKGNILERFSAQQFPDLHSELNLSSLELGDSALYFCASNLGRGLDNEQFFGPGTRLTVL.

This chain connects TRBV7-2 to TRBJ2-3; D assignment may be TRBD1 or TRBD2 (5 bases each). The CDR3 length is 16 residues. The germline gives CDR1 SGHTA, CDR2 FQGNSA. V lost 1 base to trimming and J lost 4 bases, with 15 bases between them. In DNA, the CDR3 is TGTGCCAGCAGCTTAGTCCCCGGGCAGGGAGCAGATACGCAGTATTTT. Translated: CASSLVPGQGADTQYF.

The chain recombines TRBV5-4 with TRBJ1-1, with a tentative D call TRBD1 (6 bases). Germline V gene lookup returns CDR1 SGHNT and CDR2 YYREEE (reference sequence). The CDR3 runs 15 residues. The V end was cut by 2 bases, the J end by 3 bases, with 14 bases between. The CDR3 bases are TGTGCCAGCAGCTTACAGGGTTCAGGTCACACTGAAGCTTTCTTT. It translates to CASSLQGSGHTEAFF.

The table lists this clonotype with a few counts. The genes are TRBV20-1 and TRBJ2-7; no clear D gene. CDR1 is DFQATT, CDR2 SNEGSKA, per germline (reference sequence). Trimming stripped 2 bases from V and 0 bases from J, with 11 bases between. The CDR3 runs to 14 residues. The CDR3 here is CSARRPGGSYEQYF. CDR3 nucleotides: TGCAGTGCTAGACGCCCCGGTGGCTCCTACGAGCAGTACTTC.

A few counts support this clonotype. The chain has TRBV29-1 and TRBJ2-7; maybe TRBD1 (5 bases). Per the germline V gene, CDR1 is SQVTM and CDR2 is ANQGSEA. V gave up 6 bases and J gave up 3 bases, with 15 bases separating them. This CDR3 is 13 amino acids long. CDR3 residues: CSVVGEGFYEQYF. The CDR3 nucleotides read TGCAGCGTAGTAGGGGAAGGATTCTACGAGCAGTACTTC.

The gene calls are TRBV7-9 and TRBJ2-7; 8 bases align to TRBD1. Germline V gene lookup returns CDR1 SEHNR and CDR2 FQNEAQ (reference sequence). V lost 5 bases, J lost 4 bases, and 10 bases stayed unmatched. The CDR3 has 15 amino acids. CDR3 in DNA: TGTGCCAGCAGCCCCTCTGGCAGGGGGCTGTACGAGCAGTACTTC. Its protein is CASSPSGRGLYEQYF.

This clonotype has just a few counts. This chain uses TRBV7-9 with TRBJ2-7; 10 bases line up with TRBD2. Trimming cost V 7 bases and J 2 bases; bases outside gene matches: 5. CDR1 is SEHNR, CDR2 FQNEAQ, per germline (reference sequence). This CDR3 is 14 amino acids long. CDR3 DNA: TGTGCCAGCACGGCCGGGACTAGCGCCTACGAGCAGTACTTC. It yields the protein CASTAGTSAYEQYF.

The chain recombines TRBV6-1 with TRBJ2-3, with 8 bases lining up with TRBD1. The CDR3 covers 14 residues. Germline V lookup: CDR1 MNHNS, CDR2 SASEGT. The junction had 5 bases not matched to a gene; V was cut back by 8 bases and J by 1 base. CDR3 DNA sequence: TGTGCCAGCGACACGGGACAGGGCACAGATACGCAGTATTTT. It translates to CASDTGQGTDTQYF.

The chain links TRBV6-6 to TRBJ2-5; D not resolved. Deletions cut 4 bases from V and 2 bases from J, with 8 bases between. The CDR3 totals 13 residues. The germline gives CDR1 MNHNY, CDR2 SVGAGI (reference sequence). The CDR3 here is CASSFPLQETQYF. CDR3 nucleotide sequence: TGTGCCAGCAGTTTTCCCCTACAAGAGACCCAGTACTTC.

The rearrangement joins TRBV6-5 to TRBJ1-2; D might be TRBD1 (5 bases). This CDR3 region has 14 residues. Germline V gives CDR1 MNHEY, CDR2 SVGAGI. V shed 3 bases and J shed 8 bases, with 16 bases lying between them. The CDR3 loop is CASSYRGGVNGYTF. The CDR3 bases are TGTGCCAGCAGTTATCGGGGGGGGGTGAACGGCTACACCTTC.

The chain combines TRBV7-2 with TRBJ2-7; D unresolved. Germline CDR1 SGHTA, CDR2 FQGNSA. CDR3 length: 16 amino acids. The V end lost 6 bases, the J end lost 0 bases, and 18 bases lay between the germline ends. The CDR3 DNA is TGTGCCAGCAGTCCCGACCCTATTGTCACCTCCTACGAGCAGTACTTC. Its protein is CASSPDPIVTSYEQYF.

This clonotype was counted a few times. The rearrangement joins TRBV10-3 to TRBJ2-1, with a weak D call TRBD2 (5 bases). The CDR3 totals 21 residues. CDR1 is ENHRY, CDR2 SYGVKD, per germline. V lost 7 bases and J lost 4, with 35 bases in between. For the CDR3, the DNA is TGTGCCATCACCCCCGGGATCCTCAGCGTAGGTCCTAAAGGCGCGTACAATGAGCAGTTCTTC. Residues: CAITPGILSVGPKGAYNEQFF.

This clonotype was seen a few times. The chain combines TRBV29-1 with TRBJ2-1; 12 nucleotides agree with TRBD2. The CDR3 runs to 17 residues. Germline loops: CDR1 SQVTM, CDR2 ANQGSEA. J gave up 0 bases and V 4 bases, and 7 bases lay outside the gene matches. This CDR3 is CSVVGLAGGSSYNEQFF. CDR3 in DNA: TGCAGCGTTGTAGGGCTAGCGGGAGGGAGCTCCTACAATGAGCAGTTCTTC.

This clonotype appeared a few times. The chain links TRBV10-1 to TRBJ1-4; no clear D gene. V shed 10 bases and J shed 2 bases, with 14 bases lying between them. Germline CDR1 WNHNN, CDR2 SYGVQD (reference sequence). The CDR3 has 14 amino acids. CDR3: CATSFLRTNEKLFF. DNA for the CDR3: TGCGCCACCTCCTTTCTCCGCACTAATGAAAAACTGTTTTTT.

The chain uses TRBV5-1 and TRBJ2-3; weak D call: TRBD2 (5 bases). Germline V gives CDR1 SGHRS, CDR2 YFSETQ. V lost 2 bases and J 11 bases, leaving 12 bases between the germline ends. This CDR3 is built from 12 residues. The CDR3 nucleotides read TGCGCCAGCAGCTTCGATCAGGCGGGGCAGTATTTT. As protein: CASSFDQAGQYF.